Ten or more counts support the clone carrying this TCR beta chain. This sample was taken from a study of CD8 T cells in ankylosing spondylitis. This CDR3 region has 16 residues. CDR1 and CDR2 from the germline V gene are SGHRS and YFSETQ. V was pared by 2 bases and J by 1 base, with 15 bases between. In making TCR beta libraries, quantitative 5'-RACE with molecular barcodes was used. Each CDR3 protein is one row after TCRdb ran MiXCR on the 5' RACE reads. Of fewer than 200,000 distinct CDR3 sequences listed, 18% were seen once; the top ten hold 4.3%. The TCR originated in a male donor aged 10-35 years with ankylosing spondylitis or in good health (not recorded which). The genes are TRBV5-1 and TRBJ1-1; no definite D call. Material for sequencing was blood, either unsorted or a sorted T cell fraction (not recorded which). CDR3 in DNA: TGCGCCAGCAGCTTCTATCCGGGCAGGAGGAACACTGAAGCTTTCTTT. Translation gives CASSFYPGRRNTEAFF.